The 12 T cell receptor beta chains given below trace back to one sample, sequenced in a study of T cells after yellow fever vaccination. MiXCR, applied by TCRdb to the 5' RACE reads, yields one record per CDR3 protein. The sample lists about 120,000 distinct CDR3 sequences, approximately 8.4% occurring once. Sequenced here: CD8+ T cells sorted from PBMCs, sampled 45 days after the yellow fever booster vaccination. These receptor sequences come from a young man who received the YFV17D yellow fever vaccine.

This clonotype was seen repeatedly, ten times or more. The rearrangement joins TRBV30 to TRBJ2-5; D is ambiguous. The CDR3 length is 12 residues. Germline CDR1 GTSNPN, CDR2 SVGIG (reference sequence). Between the trimmed V and J ends, which lost 2 bases and 2 bases, there was a span of 6 bases. CDR3: CAWSSLQETQYF. CDR3 coding DNA: TGTGCCTGGAGTTCACTACAAGAGACCCAGTACTTC.

J is TRBJ2-3 and V is TRBV7-2, with D possibly matching TRBD1 (7 bases). Trimming removed 0 bases at V and 6 bases at J, with 16 bases between. The CDR3 runs to 16 residues. The germline V gene has CDR1 SGHTA and CDR2 FQGNSA. CDR3 sequence (DNA): TGTGCCAGCAGCTTAGCGCGAGAGACAGGGAGGGATACGCAGTATTTT. The encoded protein is CASSLARETGRDTQYF.

This clonotype was seen repeatedly, ten times or more. V is TRBV15 and J is TRBJ2-1; 8 positions match TRBD2. Germline lookup yields CDR1 LNHNV and CDR2 YYDKDF (reference sequence). This CDR3 spans 18 amino acids. The J segment lost 8 bases and the V segment lost 2 bases, leaving 17 bases of the junction unmatched. DNA for the CDR3: TGTGCCACCAGCAGACAGGGACCACTGGTGCGGGGGGAAGATGAGCAGTTCTTC. Residues: CATSRQGPLVRGEDEQFF.

The chain uses TRBV15 and TRBJ2-1; TRBD2 aligns across 8 bases. The germline CDR1 and CDR2 sequences are LNHNV and YYDKDF (reference sequence). Trimming cost V 5 bases and J 9 bases; bases outside gene matches: 12. This CDR3 contains 15 residues. The CDR3, as DNA: TGTGCCACCAGCTTTAGGGGCGGGAGGCTTGTTGAGCAGTTCTTC. Its translation is CATSFRGGRLVEQFF.

The chain is built from TRBV6-5 and TRBJ2-7; 10 bases align to TRBD2. The CDR3 is 16 amino acids. The germline gives CDR1 MNHEY, CDR2 SVGAGI. Germline trimming cut 0 bases from V and 4 bases from J; bases unmatched to any gene: 6. This chain's CDR3 is CASSYSSSSGSYEQYF. The CDR3 DNA sequence: TGTGCCAGCAGTTACTCATCCTCTAGCGGGAGTTACGAGCAGTACTTC.

V usage is TRBV19 and J usage is TRBJ2-2; D gene ambiguous. The CDR3 loop spans 11 amino acids. Germline lookup yields CDR1 LNHDA and CDR2 SQIVND (reference sequence). The V and J ends lost 6 bases and 7 bases respectively, with 6 bases between them. The CDR3 loop is CASSTFGELFF. In DNA, the CDR3 is TGTGCCAGTAGCACTTTCGGGGAGCTGTTTTTT.

The sample holds a few counts of this clonotype. The chain recombines TRBV12-3 or TRBV12-4 with TRBJ2-7; D might be TRBD1 or TRBD2, each matching 5 bases. V was shortened by 3 bases and J by 7 bases, with 16 bases between the two germline ends. The CDR3 length is 14 residues. In DNA, the CDR3 is TGTGCCAGCAGTTTCTTCGGCGCCGAGGGGGAGCAGTACTTC. Its translation: CASSFFGAEGEQYF.

Many counts were recorded for this clonotype. The chain employs TRBV20-1 and TRBJ2-7, with unresolved D. CDR3 size: 14 residues. Germline assignment: CDR1 DFQATT and CDR2 SNEGSKA (reference sequence). Trimming took off 3 bases at V and 4 bases at J, with 16 bases between the two ends. The CDR3 nucleotides read TGCAGTGCTAGTAGTTCTGCCAGCACTTACGAGCAGTACTTC. Amino acid sequence: CSASSSASTYEQYF.

On this clonotype itself: A much larger clone sits a single nucleotide away, making a read error possible. The rearrangement uses TRBV20-1 and TRBJ2-3; D possibly uses TRBD1 or TRBD2 (6 bases each). The CDR3 has 11 residues. Germline V gene sequence: CDR1 DFQATT, CDR2 SNEGSKA (reference sequence). DNA for the CDR3: TGCAGTGCTAGAGATCGGGGGCAGGGTATCTTT. It yields the protein CSARDRGQGIF.

The sample holds many counts of this clonotype. This rearrangement joins TRBV7-8 to TRBJ2-3; 11 positions agree with TRBD2. CDR3 size: 19 residues. Trimming at V came to 5 bases and at J to 1 base, leaving 14 bases not matched to a gene. Germline V gene lookup returns CDR1 SGHVS and CDR2 FQNEAQ. As DNA, the CDR3 is TGTGCCAGCAGCCTGCCTCCTTTCCTAGCGGGAGGAGGCACAGATACGCAGTATTTT. Amino acids: CASSLPPFLAGGGTDTQYF.

As to this clonotype: This may stem from a read error, because a much larger clone lies one nucleotide away. The V gene is TRBV3-1, the J gene TRBJ2-2, with D unclear. The germline V gene has CDR1 LGHDT and CDR2 YNNKEL (reference sequence). Deletions cut 8 bases from V and 7 bases from J, with 20 bases between. The CDR3 totals 15 residues. The CDR3 bases are TGTGCCAGCTGCCCCATGCCTACACTCAACGGGGAGCTGTTTTTT. Protein sequence: CASCPMPTLNGELFF.

This clonotype was counted many times. The J gene is TRBJ1-1, the V gene TRBV7-8; D is undetermined. V lost 5 bases and J lost 0, with 10 bases in between. The CDR3 is made up of 14 amino acids. Germline V gene lookup returns CDR1 SGHVS and CDR2 FQNEAQ. Written as DNA, the CDR3 is TGTGCCAGCAGCCCGAATGAGATGAACACTGAAGCTTTCTTT. Translation gives CASSPNEMNTEAFF. Filled out from reference TRBV7-8 and TRBJ1-1, the complete variable domain reads GAGVSQSPRYKVAKRGQDVALRCDPISGHVSLFWYQQALGQGPEFLTYFQNEAQLDKSGLPSDRFFAERPEGSVSTLKIQRTQQEDSAVYLCASSPNEMNTEAFFGQGTRLTVV.